Sequencing of this TCR beta chain was carried out in a study of T cells after posttransplantation cyclophosphamide. V dropped 4 bases and J dropped 3; count of bases not matched to a gene: 4. The germline V gene has CDR1 SGDLS and CDR2 YYNGEE. The CDR3 covers 13 residues. As regards this clone: Its antigen remains unknown.

Using immunoSEQ multiplex PCR, the repertoire was profiled, and TCRdb retains in-frame clones only, with some absent. The table includes approximately 30,000 clones, approximately 90% detected once. Overall study findings and caveats: TRB clonality was highly associated with recipient CMV seropositivity and reactivation.

The J gene is TRBJ2-7, the V gene TRBV9; 7 bases are a match to TRBD1. The TCR comes from a woman between 40 and 50 years old with a blood cancer, CMV-positive, and with a related stem cell donor. Input material: PBMCs. The CDR3 region has the DNA TGTGCCAGCAGCAACGACAGGGACTACGAGCAGTACTTC. Amino acid sequence: CASSNDRDYEQYF.